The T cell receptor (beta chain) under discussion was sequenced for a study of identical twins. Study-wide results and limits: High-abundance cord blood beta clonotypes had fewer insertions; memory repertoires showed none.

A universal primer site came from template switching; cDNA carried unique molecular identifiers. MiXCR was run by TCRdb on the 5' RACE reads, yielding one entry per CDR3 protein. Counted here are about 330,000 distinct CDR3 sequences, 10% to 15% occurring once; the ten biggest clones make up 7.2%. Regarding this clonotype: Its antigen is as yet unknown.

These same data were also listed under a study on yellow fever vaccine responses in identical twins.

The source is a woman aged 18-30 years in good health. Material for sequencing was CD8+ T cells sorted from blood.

The CDR3 sequence is CASSVHRSYEQYF. In DNA, the CDR3 is TGTGCCAGCAGTGTACACAGATCCTACGAGCAGTACTTC. The chain joins TRBV2 to TRBJ2-7; no clear D gene. The CDR3 sequence is 13 residues long. V lost 4 bases and J lost 1, with 8 bases in between. Germline CDR1 is SNHLY and CDR2 is FYNNEI.